The TCR beta chain under discussion was sequenced for a study of T cells in Graves' hyperthyroidism and ophthalmopathy. Whole-study context: Peripheral blood was obtained at initial diagnosis, preceding any treatment. Overall study results and limits: The model foresaw ophthalmopathy a median roughly 6 months prior to onset.

Points on this clonotype: Its antigen remains unidentified.

Per the germline V gene, CDR1 is SGDLS and CDR2 is YYNGEE. Between the trimmed V and J ends, which lost 3 bases and 5 bases, there was a span of 14 bases. The CDR3 runs to 14 residues. TCR beta CDR3 sequences were amplified from RNA transcripts. The HTBI primer set served for first-round RT-PCR of the TCR CDR3. In TCRdb, the multiplex PCR reads were re-called with MiXCR into one record per CDR3 protein. The table includes around 700,000 distinct CDR3 sequences, just over 35% detected once. Aged 18 to 65, the patients had hyperthyroidism that was newly diagnosed and had lasted under 2 months. The chain couples TRBV9 to TRBJ1-2; weak D call: TRBD1 (6 bases). The specimen sequenced was blood. The sequence was obtained from a woman in her 40s with Graves' hyperthyroidism. The CDR3 reads CASSDAGGGYGYTF. The CDR3 nucleotides read TGTGCCAGCAGCGACGCTGGAGGGGGGTATGGCTACACCTTC.